The sequence of this TCR beta chain was determined in a study of blood T cell repertoires in COVID-19. On the study more broadly: Collection of acute and convalescent COVID-19 samples took place in the United States, Italy and Spain. Sources were T cells, B-cell-depleted T cells, or PBMCs; the material itself was cDNA or gDNA.

As handled by the study authors: Researchers report that nucleated cell counts were estimated from reference gene primer amplification. Libraries were prepared by immunoSEQ multiplex PCR; TCRdb keeps only in-frame clonotypes and omits some of them. That table furnishes V, J and clone size, whereas the DNA furnished D and trimming. The sample lists around 70,000 clones, 65% to 80% occurring once. V shed 6 bases and J 2 bases; nucleotides not matched to a gene: 0. The CDR3 is 14 amino acids. CDR1 LNHDA and CDR2 SQIVND come from the germline V gene (reference sequence). The TCR comes from a man aged 60 to 69 with active or convalescent COVID-19. The material sequenced was peripheral blood. The chain links TRBV19 to TRBJ2-1; 11 bases agree with TRBD2. The CDR3 DNA reads TGTGCCAGTAGGACTAGCGGGGCCTACAATGAGCAGTTCTTC. Encoded protein: CASRTSGAYNEQFF. The variable domain in full, completed from reference TRBV19 and TRBJ2-1, reads DGGITQSPKYLFRKEGQNVTLSCEQNLNHDAMYWYRQDPGQGLRLIYYSQIVNDFQKGDIAEGYSVSREKKESFPLTVTSAQKNPTAFYLCASRTSGAYNEQFFGPGTRLTVL.